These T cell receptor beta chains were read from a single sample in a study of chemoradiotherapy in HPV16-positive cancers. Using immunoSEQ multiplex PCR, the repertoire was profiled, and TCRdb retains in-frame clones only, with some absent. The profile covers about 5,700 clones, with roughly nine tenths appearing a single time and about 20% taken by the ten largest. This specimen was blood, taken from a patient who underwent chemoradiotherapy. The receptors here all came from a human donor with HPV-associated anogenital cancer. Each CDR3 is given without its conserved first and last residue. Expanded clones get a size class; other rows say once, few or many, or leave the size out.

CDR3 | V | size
ASSARYGNTEAF | TRBV5-5 | once
AIWDPGERETQY | TRBV10-3 | .
ASSPRTSGRAEQY | TRBV27 | .
ASSSPPNTIY | TRBV28 | .
ASSGRGVTNEKLF | TRBV9 | once
ASSLKRGGYNEQF | TRBV5-6 | .
ASGLAITDTQY | TRBV28 | .
ASSLSINTEAF | TRBV14 | .
ASSAAGGGTDTQY | TRBV6-4 | .
ASSLGTRLDTQY | TRBV27 | .
ASSWQGQGQETQY | TRBV5-4 | .
ASSFPTSQETQY | TRBV5-5 | .
ASSFQGDYGYT | TRBV27 | .
ASSDTDTQY | TRBV10-2 | .
ATSRPGAGPSYT | TRBV15 | .
ASSLGGGASYNEQF | TRBV7-3 | .
ASSYSGTAYEQY | TRBV6-5 | once
ASSQDGDNSPLH | TRBV7-3 | .
ASSRPSGGQVEQY | TRBV6-5 | .
ASSLSRVAEAF | TRBV27 | .
ASSPRQRTDTQY | TRBV19 | .
ASSLTVPGHGRNTDTQY | TRBV7-2 | .
ASSYRNSPLH | TRBV6-5 | .
ASSLGLAGGEQY | TRBV28 | .
ASSWRGGPGDTQY | TRBV10-2 | .
ASSIQANTEAF | TRBV25-1 | once
ASSYASGTEAF | TRBV6-5 | .
ASSSEAGMNTGELF | TRBV5-4 | .
ASSQMTSHPGELF | TRBV4-1 | .
ASTVTVSTDTQY | TRBV10-2 | .
ASTGLGVSTEAF | TRBV7-9 | .
ASSLDRASYKF | TRBV7-2 | .
ASSGDRENTIY | TRBV13 | .
ASSFASTNTGELF | TRBV7-2 | .
ASSQTTGLGTEAF | TRBV4-3 | .
ASSLGRLSGELF | TRBV7-2 | once
ARRPGTSGNTIY | TRBV10-1 | .
ATLDRQETQY | TRBV6-5 | .
ASSRLAGLLREQY | TRBV28 | .
ASSTRPTGTGEKLF | TRBV19 | few
ASSSGQGRAF | TRBV7-3 | .
ASSFRGGGEKLF | TRBV5-8 | .
ASSRTGSSGNTIY | TRBV7-9 | .
ASHTGDGVKLKLF | TRBV2 | .
ASSLTLGFGRNTEAF | TRBV7-3 | .
ASSLTTDTQY | TRBV5-1 | .
ASSQAGGFTDTQY | TRBV4-2 | .
ASSPTSAGYT | TRBV19 | .
ASSLDAGGVPYNEQF | TRBV5-1 | .
ASSLAYMSEQF | TRBV7-7 | .
ASSFLLRRTSNYGYT | TRBV5-1 | .
ASQSYNSPLH | TRBV6-5 | .
ASSQGTSGYEQY | TRBV4-1 | .
ASSRQGIDEQY | TRBV14 | .
ASSITGTVNYGYT | TRBV14 | once
ASSLTGGTEAF | TRBV7-2 | .
ASRKTGDEQF | TRBV5-1 | .